This T cell receptor (beta chain) was retrieved from a study of blood T cell repertoires in COVID-19. Germline V gene lookup returns CDR1 MNHEY and CDR2 SVGAGI. The length of the CDR3 is 15 residues. Trimming stripped 7 bases from V and 2 bases from J, with 12 bases between. Original handling: Nucleated cell counts were estimated from reference gene primer amplification. The data were produced by immunoSEQ multiplex PCR, yet TCRdb's version contains in-frame clones alone and is incomplete. That table is the source of V, J and clone size, and D and trimming were worked out from the DNA. The table shows around 160,000 clones, with roughly 93% occurring only once.

Sequencing input: peripheral blood. The chain employs TRBV6-5 and TRBJ2-6, with a tentative D call TRBD1 (6 bases). The clonotype originates from an older woman with COVID-19, enrolled during active disease. CDR3 region: CASNSGAAGANVLTF. The CDR3, as DNA: TGTGCCAGCAACTCAGGGGCTGCTGGGGCCAACGTCCTGACTTTC.